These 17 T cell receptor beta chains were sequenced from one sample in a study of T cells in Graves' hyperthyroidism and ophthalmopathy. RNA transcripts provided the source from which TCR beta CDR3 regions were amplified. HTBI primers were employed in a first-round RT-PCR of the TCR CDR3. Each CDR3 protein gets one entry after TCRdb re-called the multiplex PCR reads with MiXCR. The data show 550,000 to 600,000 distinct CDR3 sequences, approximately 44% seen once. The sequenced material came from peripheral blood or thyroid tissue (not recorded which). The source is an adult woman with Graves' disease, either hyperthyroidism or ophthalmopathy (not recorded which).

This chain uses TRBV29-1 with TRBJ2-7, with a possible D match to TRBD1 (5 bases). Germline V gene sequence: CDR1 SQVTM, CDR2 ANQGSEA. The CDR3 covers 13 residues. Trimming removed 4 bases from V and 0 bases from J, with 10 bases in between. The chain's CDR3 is CSVGGTTSYEQYF. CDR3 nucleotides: TGCAGCGTTGGGGGCACAACCTCCTACGAGCAGTACTTC.

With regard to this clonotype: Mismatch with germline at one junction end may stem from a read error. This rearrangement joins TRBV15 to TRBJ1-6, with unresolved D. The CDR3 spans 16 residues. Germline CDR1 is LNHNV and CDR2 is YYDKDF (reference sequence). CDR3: CATSRDRVNTNSPLHF. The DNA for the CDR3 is TGTGCCACCAGTAGAGATCGGGTTAACACCAATTCACCCCTCCACTTT.

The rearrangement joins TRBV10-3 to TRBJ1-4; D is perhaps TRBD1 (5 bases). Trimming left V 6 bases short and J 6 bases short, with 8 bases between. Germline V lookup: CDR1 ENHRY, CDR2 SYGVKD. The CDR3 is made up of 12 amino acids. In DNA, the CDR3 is TGTGCCATCAGCCCGACAGATGAAAAACTGTTTTTT. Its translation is CAISPTDEKLFF.

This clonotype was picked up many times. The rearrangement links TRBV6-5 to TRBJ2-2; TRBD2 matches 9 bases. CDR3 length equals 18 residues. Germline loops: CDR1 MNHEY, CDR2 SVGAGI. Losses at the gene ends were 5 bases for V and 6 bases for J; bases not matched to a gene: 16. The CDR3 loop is CASSGPTLAGLRAGELFF. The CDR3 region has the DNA TGTGCCAGCAGTGGGCCGACTCTAGCGGGATTGAGAGCCGGGGAGCTGTTTTTT.

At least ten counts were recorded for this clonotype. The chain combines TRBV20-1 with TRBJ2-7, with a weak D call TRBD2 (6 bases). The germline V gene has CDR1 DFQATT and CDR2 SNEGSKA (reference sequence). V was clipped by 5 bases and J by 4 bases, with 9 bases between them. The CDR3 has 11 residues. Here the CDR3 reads CSALREYEQYF. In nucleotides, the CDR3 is TGCAGTGCTCTCCGGGAGTACGAGCAGTACTTC.

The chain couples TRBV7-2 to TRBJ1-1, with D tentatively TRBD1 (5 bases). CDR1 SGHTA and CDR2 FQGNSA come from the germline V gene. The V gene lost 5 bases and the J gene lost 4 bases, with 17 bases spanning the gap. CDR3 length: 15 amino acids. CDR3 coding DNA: TGTGCCAGCAGCCGCTGGACAAGCGTTGGCACTGAAGCTTTCTTT. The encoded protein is CASSRWTSVGTEAFF.

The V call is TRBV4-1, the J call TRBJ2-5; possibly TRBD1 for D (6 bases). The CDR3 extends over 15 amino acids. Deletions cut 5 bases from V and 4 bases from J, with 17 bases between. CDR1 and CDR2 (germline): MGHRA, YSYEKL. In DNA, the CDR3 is TGCGCCAGCAGCTCCGTGGGTGGCAGGGGAGAGACCCAGTACTTC. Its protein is CASSSVGGRGETQYF.

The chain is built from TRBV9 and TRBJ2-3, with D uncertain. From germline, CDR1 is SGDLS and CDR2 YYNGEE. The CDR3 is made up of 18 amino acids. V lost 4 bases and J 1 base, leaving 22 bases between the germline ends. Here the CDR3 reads CASSQDGDSLLGTDTQYF. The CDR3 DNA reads TGTGCCAGCAGCCAAGATGGGGATTCGCTTTTGGGCACAGATACGCAGTATTTT. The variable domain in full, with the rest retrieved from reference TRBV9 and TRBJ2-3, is DSGVTQTPKHLITATGQRVTLRCSPRSGDLSVYWYQQSLDQGLQFLIQYYNGEERAKGNILERFSAQQFPDLHSELNLSSLELGDSALYFCASSQDGDSLLGTDTQYFGPGTRLTVL.

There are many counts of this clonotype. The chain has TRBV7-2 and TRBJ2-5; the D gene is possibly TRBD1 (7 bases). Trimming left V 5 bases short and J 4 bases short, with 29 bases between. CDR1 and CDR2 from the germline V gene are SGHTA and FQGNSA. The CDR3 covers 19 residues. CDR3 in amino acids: CASSPRAGSGAGGIETQYF. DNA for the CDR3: TGTGCCAGCAGCCCGCGGGCGGGGTCTGGAGCAGGGGGGATAGAGACCCAGTACTTC.

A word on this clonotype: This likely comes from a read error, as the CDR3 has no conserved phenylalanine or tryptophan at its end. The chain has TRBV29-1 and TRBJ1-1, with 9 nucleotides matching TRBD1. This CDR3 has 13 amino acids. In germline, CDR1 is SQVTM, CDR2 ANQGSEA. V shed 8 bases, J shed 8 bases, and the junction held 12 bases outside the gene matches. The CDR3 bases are TGCAGCACCAGGGACCGGACAGGGGCAGAAGCTTTCCTT. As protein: CSTRDRTGAEAFL.

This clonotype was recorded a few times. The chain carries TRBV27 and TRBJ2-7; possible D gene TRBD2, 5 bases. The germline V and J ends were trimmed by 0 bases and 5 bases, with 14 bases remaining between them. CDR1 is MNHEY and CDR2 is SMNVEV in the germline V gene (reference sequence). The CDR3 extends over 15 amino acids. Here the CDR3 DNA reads TGTGCCAGCAGTTTATCGTTGGGGAGTTCGGACGAGCAGTACTTC. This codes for CASSLSLGSSDEQYF.

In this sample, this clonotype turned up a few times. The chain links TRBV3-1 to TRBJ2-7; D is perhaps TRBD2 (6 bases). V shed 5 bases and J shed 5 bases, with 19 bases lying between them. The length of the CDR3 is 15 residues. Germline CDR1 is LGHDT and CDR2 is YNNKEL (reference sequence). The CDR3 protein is CASSESGIGGDEQYF. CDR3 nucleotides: TGTGCCAGCAGCGAAAGTGGGATAGGAGGGGACGAGCAGTACTTC.

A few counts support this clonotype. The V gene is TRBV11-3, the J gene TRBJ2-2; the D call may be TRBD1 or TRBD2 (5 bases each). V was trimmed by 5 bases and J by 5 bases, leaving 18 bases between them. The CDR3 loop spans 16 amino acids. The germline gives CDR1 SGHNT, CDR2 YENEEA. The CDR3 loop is CASSPSRGEGTGELFF. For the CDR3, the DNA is TGTGCCAGCAGCCCGTCACGGGGCGAAGGAACCGGGGAGCTGTTTTTT.

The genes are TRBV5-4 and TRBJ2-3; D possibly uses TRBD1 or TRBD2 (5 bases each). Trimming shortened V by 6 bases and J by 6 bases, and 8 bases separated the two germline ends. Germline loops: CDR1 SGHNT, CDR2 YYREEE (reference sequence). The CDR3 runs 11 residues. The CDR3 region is CASNWGDTQYF. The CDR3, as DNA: TGTGCCAGCAATTGGGGGGATACGCAGTATTTT.

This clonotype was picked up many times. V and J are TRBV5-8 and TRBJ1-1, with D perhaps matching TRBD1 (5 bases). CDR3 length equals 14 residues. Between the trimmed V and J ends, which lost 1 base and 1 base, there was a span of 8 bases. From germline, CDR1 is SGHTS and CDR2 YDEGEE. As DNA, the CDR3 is TGTGCCAGCAGCTTGCGGACAAAGAACACTGAAGCTTTCTTT. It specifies CASSLRTKNTEAFF.

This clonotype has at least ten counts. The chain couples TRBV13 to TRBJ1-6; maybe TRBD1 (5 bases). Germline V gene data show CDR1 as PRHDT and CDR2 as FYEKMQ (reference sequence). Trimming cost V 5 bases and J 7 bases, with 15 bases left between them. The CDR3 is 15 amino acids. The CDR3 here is CASSPQGGRNSPLHF. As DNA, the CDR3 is TGTGCCAGCAGCCCCCAGGGAGGGAGGAATTCACCCCTCCACTTT.

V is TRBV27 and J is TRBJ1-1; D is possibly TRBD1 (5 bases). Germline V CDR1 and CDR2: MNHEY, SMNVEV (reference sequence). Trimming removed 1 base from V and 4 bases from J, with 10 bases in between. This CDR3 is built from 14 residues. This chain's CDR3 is CASSLWQGGTEAFF. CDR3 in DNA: TGTGCCAGCAGTTTATGGCAGGGAGGCACTGAAGCTTTCTTT.